One T cell receptor (beta chain) is described in this entry. What it binds is not known. This entry belongs to a study of PD-1 blockade in classical Hodgkin lymphoma. General study findings and limits: Newly diagnosed patients and complete responders had comparable diversity at baseline.

Germline CDR1 SGHTA, CDR2 FQGNSA. V was shortened by 5 bases and J by 7 bases, with 15 bases between the two germline ends. This CDR3 region has 14 residues. Brentuximab vedotin exposure varied, and every patient relapsed after autologous stem cell transplantation. Classifying best responses yielded complete response, partial response or progressive disease. Produced via immunoSEQ multiplex PCR; TCRdb's table is partial and in-frame only. The repertoire has about 98,000 clones, roughly 92% of them found once; the top ten carry over 2.5%. The sequencing used peripheral blood mononuclear cells (PBMCs), collected at baseline. The clonotype comes from a human donor with classical Hodgkin lymphoma. The gene calls are TRBV7-2 and TRBJ1-5; D is perhaps TRBD1 (6 bases). CDR3 amino acids: CASSPNRGAQPQHF. CDR3 DNA sequence: TGTGCCAGCAGCCCGAACCGGGGGGCCCAGCCCCAGCATTTT.